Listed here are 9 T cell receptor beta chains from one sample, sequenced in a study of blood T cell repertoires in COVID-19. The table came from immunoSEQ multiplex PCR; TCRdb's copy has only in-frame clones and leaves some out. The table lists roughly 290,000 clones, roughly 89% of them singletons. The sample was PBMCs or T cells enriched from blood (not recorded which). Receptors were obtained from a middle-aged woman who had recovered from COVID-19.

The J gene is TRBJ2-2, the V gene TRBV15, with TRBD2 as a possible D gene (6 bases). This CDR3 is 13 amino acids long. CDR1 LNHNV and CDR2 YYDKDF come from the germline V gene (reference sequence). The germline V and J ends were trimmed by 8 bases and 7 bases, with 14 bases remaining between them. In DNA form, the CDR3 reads TGTGCCACCGGAGGCCAAGCGGGCGGGGAGCTGTTTTTT. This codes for CATGGQAGGELFF.

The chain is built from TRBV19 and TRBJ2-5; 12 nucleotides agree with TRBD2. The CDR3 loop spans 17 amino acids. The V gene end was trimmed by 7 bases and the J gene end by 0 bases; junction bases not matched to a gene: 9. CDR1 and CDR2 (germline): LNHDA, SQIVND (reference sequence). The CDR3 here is CASTIPRTSGNQETQYF. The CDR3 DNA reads TGTGCCAGTACCATCCCCCGGACTAGCGGGAACCAAGAGACCCAGTACTTC.

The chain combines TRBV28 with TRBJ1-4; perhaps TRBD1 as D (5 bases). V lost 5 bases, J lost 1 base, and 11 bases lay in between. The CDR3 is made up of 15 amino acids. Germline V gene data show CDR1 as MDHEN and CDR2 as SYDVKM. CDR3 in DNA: TGTGCCAGCAGTGGAGGGGTTTTAACTAATGAAAAACTGTTTTTT. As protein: CASSGGVLTNEKLFF.

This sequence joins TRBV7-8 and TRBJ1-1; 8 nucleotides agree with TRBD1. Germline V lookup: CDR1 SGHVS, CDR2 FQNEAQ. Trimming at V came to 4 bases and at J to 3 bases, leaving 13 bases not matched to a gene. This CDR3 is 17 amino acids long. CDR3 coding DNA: TGTGCCAGCAGCTCCACAGGGGGAAGTGTGGGGTACACTGAAGCTTTCTTT. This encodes CASSSTGGSVGYTEAFF.

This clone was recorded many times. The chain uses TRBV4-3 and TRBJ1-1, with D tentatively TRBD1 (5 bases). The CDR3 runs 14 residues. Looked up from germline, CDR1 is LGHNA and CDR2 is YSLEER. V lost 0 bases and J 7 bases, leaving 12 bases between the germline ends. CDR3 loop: CASSQDFRTGEAFF. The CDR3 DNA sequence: TGCGCCAGCAGCCAAGATTTTAGAACAGGTGAAGCTTTCTTT.

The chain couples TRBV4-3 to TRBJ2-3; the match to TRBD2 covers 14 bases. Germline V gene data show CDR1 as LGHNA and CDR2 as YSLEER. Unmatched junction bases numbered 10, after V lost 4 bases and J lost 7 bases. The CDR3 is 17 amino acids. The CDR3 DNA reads TGCGCCAGCAGCCCCGGACTAGCGGGAGGCGAGGGAAATACGCAGTATTTT. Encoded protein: CASSPGLAGGEGNTQYF.

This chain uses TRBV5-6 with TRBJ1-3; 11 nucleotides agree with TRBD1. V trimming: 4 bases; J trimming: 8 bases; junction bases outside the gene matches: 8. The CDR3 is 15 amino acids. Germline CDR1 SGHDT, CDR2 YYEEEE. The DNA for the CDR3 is TGTGCCAGCAGCGCCCGGGACAGGGGGAGACACACCATATATTTT. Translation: CASSARDRGRHTIYF.

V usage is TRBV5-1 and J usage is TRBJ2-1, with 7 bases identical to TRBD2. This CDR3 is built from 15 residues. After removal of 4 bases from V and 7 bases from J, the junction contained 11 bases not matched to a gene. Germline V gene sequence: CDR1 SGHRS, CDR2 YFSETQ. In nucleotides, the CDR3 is TGCGCCAGCAGCCTAGGGACTACTAATTGGAATGAGCAGTTCTTC. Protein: CASSLGTTNWNEQFF.

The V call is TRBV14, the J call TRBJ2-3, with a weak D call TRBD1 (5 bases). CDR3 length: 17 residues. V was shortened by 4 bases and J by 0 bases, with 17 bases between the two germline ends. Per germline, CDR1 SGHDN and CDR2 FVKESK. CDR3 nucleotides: TGTGCCAGCAGCCGAAATCTTGGGTGGGGCAGCACAGATACGCAGTATTTT. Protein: CASSRNLGWGSTDTQYF.